This TCR beta chain was profiled in a study of neurological immune-mediated disorders. On the study more broadly: Among about 35 multiple sclerosis patients, about 30 were relapsing-remitting and 3 were secondary progressive.

Whole-study findings and limits: Grouping of repertoires by phylogeny put those of 18 of 34 multiple sclerosis patients into a single related-CDR3 cluster, a possible signature.

V was clipped by 11 bases and J by 8 bases; unmatched bases: 9. Germline V CDR1 and CDR2: ENHRY, SYGVKD. This CDR3 is built from 13 residues. Synthesis of cDNA used 5'RACE (with 10-nucleotide random UMIs). MiXCR, applied by TCRdb to the 5' RACE reads, yields one record per CDR3 protein. Of 60,000 to 80,000 distinct CDR3 sequences listed, around 5% are singletons. Many counts were recorded for this clonotype. Its antigen remains unknown. The chain carries TRBV10-3 and TRBJ1-6; 7 nucleotides match TRBD1. What was sequenced was PBMCs. The receptor was derived from a woman aged 50 to 60 with multiple sclerosis. CDR3 protein: CAVKIDRDSPLHF. The CDR3 DNA reads as TGTGCCGTAAAAATTGACAGGGATTCACCCCTCCACTTT.